These 28 T cell receptor beta chains originate from one sample sequenced in a study of blood T cell repertoires in COVID-19. Produced via immunoSEQ multiplex PCR; TCRdb's table is partial and in-frame only. The table records about 200,000 clones, more than 70% of them present only once. Sample: peripheral blood. The receptors were gathered from a person between 65 and 79 years old with COVID-19, enrolled during active disease.

The table lists this clone with a few counts. The V call is TRBV19, the J call TRBJ2-1, with TRBD2 matching over 12 bases. Looked up from germline, CDR1 is LNHDA and CDR2 is SQIVND (reference sequence). Losses at the gene ends were 4 bases for V and 8 bases for J; bases not matched to a gene: 9. The CDR3 consists of 16 residues. In nucleotides, the CDR3 is TGTGCCAGTAGTACTAGCGGGAGGGGAGGTGGGGATGAGCAGTTCTTC. It codes for CASSTSGRGGGDEQFF.

The chain uses TRBV29-1 and TRBJ1-5; a possible D gene is TRBD1 (6 bases). The CDR3 runs to 12 residues. V lost 4 bases to trimming and J lost 5 bases, with 9 bases between them. Per the germline V gene, CDR1 is SQVTM and CDR2 is ANQGSEA. CDR3 bases: TGCAGCGTTGCAGGGGCTGATCAGCCCCAGCATTTT. It specifies CSVAGADQPQHF.

The CDR3 is CAWSVGQVVAGELFF. CDR3 in DNA: TGTGCCTGGAGTGTAGGCCAGGTCGTGGCCGGGGAGCTGTTTTTT. The chain joins TRBV30 to TRBJ2-2, with unresolved D. V dropped 0 bases and J dropped 6 bases, with 14 bases sitting between them. The V gene's germline CDR1 is GTSNPN and CDR2 SVGIG (reference sequence). The CDR3 consists of 15 residues. Using reference TRBV30 and TRBJ2-2 for the parts outside the CDR3, the full variable domain is SQTIHQWPATLVQPVGSPLSLECTVEGTSNPNLYWYRQAAGRGLQLLFYSVGIGQISSEVPQNLSASRPQDRQFILSSKKLLLSDSGFYLCAWSVGQVVAGELFFGEGSRLTVL.

V gene TRBV25-1 combines with J gene TRBJ1-1, with D tentatively TRBD1 (5 bases). Germline CDR1 and CDR2: MGHDK and SYGVNS. V was pared by 8 bases and J by 3 bases, with 13 bases between. The CDR3 length is 13 residues. The CDR3 DNA is TGTGCCAGCCGCTGGGGAGGGGACACTGAAGCTTTCTTT. This codes for CASRWGGDTEAFF. Based on the CDR3 plus reference TRBV25-1 and TRBJ1-1, the full variable domain is EADIYQTPRYLVIGTGKKITLECSQTMGHDKMYWYQQDPGMELHLIHYSYGVNSTEKGDLSSESTVSRIRTEHFPLTLESARPSHTSQYLCASRWGGDTEAFFGQGTRLTVV.

This chain joins TRBV24-1 and TRBJ2-1; unclear D gene. Germline V CDR1 and CDR2: KGHDR, SFDVKD. The CDR3 is 11 amino acids. V lost 7 bases, J lost 6 bases, and 6 bases lay in between. This CDR3 is CATRASNEQFF. Written as DNA, the CDR3 is TGTGCCACCAGAGCAAGCAATGAGCAGTTCTTC.

The chain carries TRBV3-1 (or the pseudogene TRBV3-2) and TRBJ2-3; D unclear. Per the germline V gene, CDR1 is LGHDT and CDR2 is YNNKEL (reference sequence). This CDR3 region has 14 residues. V lost 5 bases and J lost 2, with 11 bases in between. The CDR3 DNA reads TGTGCCAGCAGCGGCGGCAGATCCACAGATACGCAGTATTTT. This gives the protein CASSGGRSTDTQYF.

Comments on this clone: The junction shows a germline mismatch at one end, possibly a read error. The chain recombines TRBV15 with TRBJ1-5; 10 positions agree with TRBD1. Germline V gene data show CDR1 as LNHNV and CDR2 as YYDKDF (reference sequence). The CDR3 contains 19 residues. CDR3 DNA: TGTGCCACCAGTAGAGAGGGGGACAGGGGTGAGAGCGGCAATCAGCCCCAGCATTTT. It yields the protein CATSREGDRGESGNQPQHF.

The rearrangement joins TRBV18 to TRBJ2-5, with 9 bases fitting TRBD1. The V gene's germline CDR1 is KGHSH and CDR2 LQKENI. This CDR3 has 15 amino acids. The V gene end was trimmed by 8 bases and the J gene end by 4 bases; junction bases not matched to a gene: 11. The CDR3 sequence: CASAPQGAVGETQYF. CDR3 DNA: TGTGCCAGCGCCCCACAGGGGGCTGTTGGAGAGACCCAGTACTTC.

The rearrangement links TRBV7-2 to TRBJ2-7, with 8 bases lining up with TRBD1. After removal of 2 bases from V and 5 bases from J, the junction contained 5 bases not matched to a gene. The CDR3 has 14 amino acids. Germline assignment: CDR1 SGHTA and CDR2 FQGNSA. The DNA of the CDR3 is TGTGCCAGCAGCTTAAGGACAGGGAGCCACGAGCAGTACTTC. It translates to CASSLRTGSHEQYF. Looking up the rest from reference TRBV7-2 and TRBJ2-7 gives the full variable domain: GAGVSQSPSNKVTEKGKDVELRCDPISGHTALYWYRQSLGQGLEFLIYFQGNSAPDKSGLPSDRFSAERTGGSVSTLTIQRTQQEDSAVYLCASSLRTGSHEQYFGPGTRLTVT.

This rearrangement joins TRBV7-2 to TRBJ2-1, with 8 bases aligning to TRBD2. After removal of 6 bases from V and 0 bases from J, the junction contained 7 bases not matched to a gene. The CDR3 length is 16 residues. CDR1 is SGHTA, CDR2 FQGNSA, per germline. The CDR3 DNA reads as TGTGCCAGCAGTTCCAGCGGGGGAGGCTCCTACAATGAGCAGTTCTTC. This encodes CASSSSGGGSYNEQFF.

The V call is TRBV11-1, the J call TRBJ2-5, with 8 positions matching TRBD1. J was trimmed by 5 bases and V by 4 bases; bases with no gene match: 6. Germline values: CDR1 SGHAT, CDR2 FQDESV (reference sequence). This CDR3 has 14 residues. The CDR3 nucleotides are TGTGCCAGCAGCTACCTCAGGGGGCGGGAGACCCAGTACTTC. This encodes CASSYLRGRETQYF.

Regarding this clone: At the DNA level, this CDR3 is encoded by other sequences in the same sample as well. The rearrangement links TRBV11-3 to TRBJ2-7; 8 bases match TRBD1. This CDR3 spans 15 amino acids. V shed 5 bases and J 0 bases; nucleotides not matched to a gene: 6. Germline V lookup: CDR1 SGHNT, CDR2 YENEEA. The CDR3, as DNA: TGTGCCAGCAGCCCGACCGGGACAGGCTCCTACGAGCAGTACTTC. It codes for CASSPTGTGSYEQYF.

The J gene is TRBJ2-2, the V gene TRBV6-5; possibly TRBD1 for D (5 bases). Germline CDR1 reads MNHEY; CDR2 reads SVGAGI. The CDR3 consists of 12 residues. Deletions cut 6 bases from V and 7 bases from J, with 9 bases between. This CDR3 is CASSQGSGELFF. CDR3 DNA: TGTGCCAGCAGCCAGGGTAGCGGGGAGCTGTTTTTT.

This clone was seen only a few times. The V gene is TRBV20-1, the J gene TRBJ2-3; 9 bases line up with TRBD2. Germline assignment: CDR1 DFQATT and CDR2 SNEGSKA (reference sequence). The CDR3 consists of 13 residues. Germline trimming cut 3 bases from V and 6 bases from J; bases unmatched to any gene: 4. The CDR3 here is CSASRLAGDTQYF. CDR3 DNA: TGCAGTGCTAGTCGGCTAGCGGGGGATACGCAGTATTTT.

CDR3 nucleotides: TGTGCCAGCAGTGGCCCCGGGGGGGGCAATGAGCAGTTCTTC. Protein product: CASSGPGGGNEQFF. V gene TRBV6-4 combines with J gene TRBJ2-1, with 8 bases aligning to TRBD2. The CDR3 loop spans 14 amino acids. J was trimmed by 6 bases and V by 4 bases; bases with no gene match: 5. Germline CDR1 and CDR2: MRHNA and SNTAGT.

The chain is built from TRBV4-1 and TRBJ1-1; unclear D gene. This CDR3 has 12 amino acids. Between the trimmed V and J ends, which lost 6 bases and 0 bases, there was a span of 5 bases. The germline gives CDR1 MGHRA, CDR2 YSYEKL. The CDR3 reads CASSQMNTEAFF. For the CDR3, the DNA is TGCGCCAGCAGTCAGATGAACACTGAAGCTTTCTTT.

This clone was seen only a few times. The identical CDR3 is also encoded by other nucleotide sequences in the sample. The V gene is TRBV6-2 or TRBV6-3, the J gene TRBJ2-5; D call uncertain. V was clipped by 3 bases and J by 5 bases, with 4 bases between them. CDR3 length: 11 amino acids. Looked up from germline, CDR1 is MNHEY and CDR2 is SVGEGT. The chain's CDR3 is CASSYPETQYF. The CDR3 DNA is TGTGCCAGCAGTTATCCGGAGACCCAGTACTTC.

J is TRBJ1-3 and V is TRBV19, with 7 bases lining up with TRBD1. V lost 7 bases and J lost 1; bases outside the gene matches: 16. The CDR3 length is 18 residues. In germline, CDR1 is LNHDA, CDR2 SQIVND (reference sequence). In nucleotides, the CDR3 is TGTGCCAGTACGACCATACCCGGGGACAGTCTTTCTGGAAACACCATATATTTT. This codes for CASTTIPGDSLSGNTIYF. Full variable domain (outside the CDR3, taken from reference TRBV19 and TRBJ1-3): DGGITQSPKYLFRKEGQNVTLSCEQNLNHDAMYWYRQDPGQGLRLIYYSQIVNDFQKGDIAEGYSVSREKKESFPLTVTSAQKNPTAFYLCASTTIPGDSLSGNTIYFGEGSWLTVV.

V gene TRBV5-6 combines with J gene TRBJ1-3, with D possibly matching TRBD1 (5 bases). In germline, CDR1 is SGHDT, CDR2 YYEEEE. The CDR3 is made up of 13 amino acids. The V end lost 4 bases, the J end lost 8 bases, and 13 bases lay between the germline ends. CDR3: CASSQGIRHTIYF. CDR3 DNA: TGTGCCAGCAGCCAGGGAATTCGGCACACCATATATTTT.

This chain links TRBV7-6 with TRBJ1-2, with TRBD1 identical over 10 bases. Trimming removed 5 bases from V and 8 bases from J; junction bases left unmatched: 11. Germline V CDR1 and CDR2: SGHVS, FNYEAQ. The CDR3 contains 15 residues. DNA of the CDR3: TGTGCCAGCAGCAAAACGACAGGGGGCGCCGAGGGCTACACCTTC. This gives the protein CASSKTTGGAEGYTF.

The rearrangement joins TRBV10-3 to TRBJ1-2; D might be TRBD1 (6 bases). V dropped 5 bases and J dropped 3 bases, with 22 bases sitting between them. The germline V gene has CDR1 ENHRY and CDR2 SYGVKD. This CDR3 comprises 17 residues. The CDR3 spells CAISNRGHVSEDYGYTF. The CDR3 DNA follows: TGTGCCATCAGTAATCGGGGACACGTATCGGAGGACTATGGCTACACCTTC.

This chain joins TRBV4-1 and TRBJ1-4, with D tentatively TRBD1 (6 bases). Trimming cost V 4 bases and J 5 bases, with 14 bases left between them. Germline lookup yields CDR1 MGHRA and CDR2 YSYEKL. CDR3 length: 15 amino acids. CDR3 sequence reads: CASSPVGGANEKLFF. The CDR3 region has the DNA TGCGCCAGCAGCCCCGTTGGGGGGGCGAATGAAAAACTGTTTTTT.

The gene calls are TRBV19 and TRBJ2-5; D ambiguous. Germline V lookup: CDR1 LNHDA, CDR2 SQIVND (reference sequence). The CDR3 runs 11 residues. V gave up 7 bases and J gave up 5 bases, with 8 bases separating them. The DNA of the CDR3 is TGTGCCAGTACCTTCGGGGAGACCCAGTACTTC. Protein: CASTFGETQYF.

This chain connects TRBV4-3 to TRBJ2-1; the match to TRBD2 covers 9 bases. There are 15 residues in the CDR3. The V gene's germline CDR1 is LGHNA and CDR2 YSLEER. J gave up 5 bases and V 4 bases, and 6 bases lay outside the gene matches. The chain's CDR3 is CASSPFAGGNNEQFF. CDR3 coding DNA: TGCGCCAGCAGCCCGTTTGCGGGGGGGAACAATGAGCAGTTCTTC.

This chain uses TRBV28 with TRBJ1-1; possibly TRBD1 for D (5 bases). Per germline, CDR1 MDHEN and CDR2 SYDVKM. The CDR3 sequence is 14 residues long. V lost 5 bases to trimming and J lost 4 bases, with 14 bases between them. The CDR3 region is CASSVGRQGTEAFF. The CDR3 DNA sequence: TGTGCCAGCAGTGTGGGTCGGCAGGGCACTGAAGCTTTCTTT.

The genes are TRBV15 and TRBJ2-3; D unresolved. The CDR3 totals 18 residues. Germline values: CDR1 LNHNV, CDR2 YYDKDF (reference sequence). Trimming took 0 bases from V and 5 from J, leaving 21 bases between them. For the CDR3, the DNA is TGTGCCACCAGCAGAGATGCGCCGGGTTCGACGATCGAAGATACGCAGTATTTT. Translated, it gives CATSRDAPGSTIEDTQYF.

The rearrangement links TRBV10-3 to TRBJ1-1; weak D call: TRBD1 (6 bases). V lost 5 bases and J 8 bases, leaving 9 bases between the germline ends. From germline, CDR1 is ENHRY and CDR2 SYGVKD. The CDR3 loop spans 11 amino acids. This CDR3 is CAISQGREAFF. CDR3 nucleotides: TGTGCCATCAGTCAGGGGCGGGAAGCTTTCTTT.

The rearrangement uses TRBV7-8 and TRBJ1-1; D is ambiguous. The CDR3 runs to 13 residues. Trimming cost V 5 bases and J 6 bases, with 13 bases left between them. The germline gives CDR1 SGHVS, CDR2 FQNEAQ. CDR3 sequence (DNA): TGTGCCAGCAGCGCCATGGGCAAAGCTGAAGCTTTCTTT. This encodes CASSAMGKAEAFF.